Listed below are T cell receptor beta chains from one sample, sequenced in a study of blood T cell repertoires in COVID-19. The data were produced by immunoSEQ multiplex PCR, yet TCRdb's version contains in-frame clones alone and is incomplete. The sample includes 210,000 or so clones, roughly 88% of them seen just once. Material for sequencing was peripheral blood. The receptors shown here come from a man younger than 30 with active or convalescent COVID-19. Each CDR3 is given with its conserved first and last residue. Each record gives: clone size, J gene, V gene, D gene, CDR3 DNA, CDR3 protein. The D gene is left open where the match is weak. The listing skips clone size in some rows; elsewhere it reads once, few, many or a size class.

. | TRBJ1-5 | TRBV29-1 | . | TGCAGCGTTGGAAAGGAGGTAAATCAGCCCCAGCATTTT | CSVGKEVNQPQHF
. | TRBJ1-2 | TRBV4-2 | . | TGTGCCAGCAGCCAAGTTGGCATATCTAACTATGGCTACACCTTC | CASSQVGISNYGYTF
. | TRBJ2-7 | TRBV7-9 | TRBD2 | TGTGCCAGCAGCACCGTAGCGGGACCCTACGAGCAGTACTTC | CASSTVAGPYEQYF
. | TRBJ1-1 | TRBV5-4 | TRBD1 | TGTGCCAGCAGCGTATATCAGGGGGTGGGGAACACTGAAGCTTTCTTT | CASSVYQGVGNTEAFF
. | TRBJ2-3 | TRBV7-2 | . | TGTGCCTCCACCGCCCAGGGCCGTGGCACAGATACGCAGTATTTT | CASTAQGRGTDTQYF
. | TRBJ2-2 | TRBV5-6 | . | TGTGCCAGCAAGATCCGACAGTCCGCGAACACCGGGGAGCTGTTTTTT | CASKIRQSANTGELFF
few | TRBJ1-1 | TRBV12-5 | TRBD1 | TGTGCTAGTGGCCCAGGGACAGGCAACACTGAAGCTTTCTTT | CASGPGTGNTEAFF
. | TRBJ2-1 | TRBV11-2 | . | TGTGCCAGCAGACCAAACAGTTCTAGGGGTCGGTTCTTC | CASRPNSSRGRFF
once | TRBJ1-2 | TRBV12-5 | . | TGTGCTAGTGGTTTGGTACCTGGGAGACGCGCGAACTATGGCTACACCTTC | CASGLVPGRRANYGYTF
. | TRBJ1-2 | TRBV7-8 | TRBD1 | TGTGCCAGCAGCGCCAACGTTGCAGGGGGCTATGGCTACACCTTC | CASSANVAGGYGYTF
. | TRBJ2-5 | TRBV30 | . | TGTGCCTGGAGTGTGCGGAGCCAAGAGACCCAGTACTTC | CAWSVRSQETQYF
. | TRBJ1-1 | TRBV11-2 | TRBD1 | TGTGCCAGCAGCACCCACACACCGGGACAGGGCATGAACACTGAAGCTTTCTTT | CASSTHTPGQGMNTEAFF
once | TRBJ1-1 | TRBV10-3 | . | TGTGCCATCAGTGAGTCGGCAGGTCTGAACGCTTTCTTT | CAISESAGLNAFF
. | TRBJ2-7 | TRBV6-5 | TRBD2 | TGTGCCAGCAGTTACTCATCGGGGGGCTCCTACGAGCAGTACTTC | CASSYSSGGSYEQYF
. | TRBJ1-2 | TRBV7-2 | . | TGTGCCAGCAGCTCCGCGGACAGCTATGGCTACACCTTC | CASSSADSYGYTF
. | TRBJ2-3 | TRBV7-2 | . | TGTGCCAGCAGCTTAGGCTATGGAGGTACGCAGTATTTT | CASSLGYGGTQYF
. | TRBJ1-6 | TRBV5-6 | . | TGTGCCAGCAGCTTGGTCCGGCAGGGTTTTAATTCACCCCTCCACTTT | CASSLVRQGFNSPLHF
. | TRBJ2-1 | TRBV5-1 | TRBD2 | TGCGCCAGCAGCTCTTCCGGGACTAGCGTACTGCATGAGCAGTTCTTC | CASSSSGTSVLHEQFF
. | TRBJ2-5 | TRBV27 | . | TGTGCCAGCAGGTCTCGCGGGGAGACCCAGTACTTC | CASRSRGETQYF
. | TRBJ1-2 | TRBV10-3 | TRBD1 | TGTGCCGCCAGGGGGAGAGCGAACGGCTACACCTTC | CAARGRANGYTF
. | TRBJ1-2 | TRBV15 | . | TGTGCCACCAGCAGAGATCGGGGGGGCCCCTATGGCTACACCTTC | CATSRDRGGPYGYTF
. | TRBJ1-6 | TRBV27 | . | TGTGCCAGCAGTTTAAATAGGCTCCAGGCTGATTCACCCCTCCACTTT | CASSLNRLQADSPLHF
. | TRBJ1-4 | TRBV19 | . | TGTGCCAGTAGCCTCGCCAGCCGGGGAGGGGAAAAACTGTTTTTT | CASSLASRGGEKLFF
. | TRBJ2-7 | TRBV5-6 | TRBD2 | TGTGCCAGCAGCTTGGGGACTAGCGGGAGGTCCTACGAGCAGTACTTC | CASSLGTSGRSYEQYF
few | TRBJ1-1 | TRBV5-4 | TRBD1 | TGTGCCAGCAGCCCCAGACAGGGCGTCACTGAAGCTTTCTTT | CASSPRQGVTEAFF
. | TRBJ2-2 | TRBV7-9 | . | TGTGCCAGCAGCCGGGACTCTCCCCCCGGGGAGCTGTTTTTT | CASSRDSPPGELFF
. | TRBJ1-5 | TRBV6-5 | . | TGTGCCAGCAGCGGATCAGACAGGAATCAGCCCCAGCATTTT | CASSGSDRNQPQHF
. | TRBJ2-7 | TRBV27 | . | TGTGCCAGCAGTGCCACCGCCGCAGGGATATACGAGCAGTACTTC | CASSATAAGIYEQYF
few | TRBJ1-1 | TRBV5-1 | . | TGCGCCAGCAGCTTGGGGTCCAGAAACAGGGAAATCGGGGCTTTCTTT | CASSLGSRNREIGAFF
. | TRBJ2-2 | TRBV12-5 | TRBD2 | TGTGCTAGTGGTTTGGTATTAACGGGAGGCACCGGGGAGCTGTTTTTT | CASGLVLTGGTGELFF
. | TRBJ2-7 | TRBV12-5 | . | TGTGCTAGTGGGCTTGGGGGGATCCACGAGCAGTACTTC | CASGLGGIHEQYF
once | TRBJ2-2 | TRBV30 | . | TGTGCCTGGAGTGTAGGCGGGAACACCGGGGAGCTGTTTTTT | CAWSVGGNTGELFF
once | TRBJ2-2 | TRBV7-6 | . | TGTGCCAGCAGCCCAGAACGACAGCGTAACACCGGGGAGCTGTTTTTT | CASSPERQRNTGELFF
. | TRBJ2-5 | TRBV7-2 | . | TGTGCCAGCAGACCACTTAGCTGGAACCAGTACTTC | CASRPLSWNQYF
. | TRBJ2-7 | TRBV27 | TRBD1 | TGTGCCAGCAGTTCACAGGGGCCCTACGAGCAGTACTTC | CASSSQGPYEQYF
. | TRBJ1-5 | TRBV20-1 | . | TGCAGTGCTAGTGGGCCCTCAGGGTTCGGCAATCAGCCCCAGCATTTT | CSASGPSGFGNQPQHF
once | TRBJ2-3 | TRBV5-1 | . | TGCGCCAGTGGACCGGGACTCTTACCCATCCCCCTGGCTAGCACAGATACGCAGTATTTT | CASGPGLLPIPLASTDTQYF
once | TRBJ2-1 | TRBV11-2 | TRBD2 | TGTGCCAGCAGCTTAGATCCCACTAGCGGGAGTAGTGAGCAGTTCTTC | CASSLDPTSGSSEQFF
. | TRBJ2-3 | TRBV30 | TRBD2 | TGTGCCTGGAGTGCCCTAGCGGGAGGGCGGGGAGATACGCAGTATTTT | CAWSALAGGRGDTQYF
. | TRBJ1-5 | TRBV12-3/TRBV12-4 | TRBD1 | TGTGCCAGCAGTTTGGACAGGGGGAAGCCCCAGCATTTT | CASSLDRGKPQHF
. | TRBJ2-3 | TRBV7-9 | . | TGTGCCAGCAGCGCTACTACTCCCACAGATACGCAGTATTTT | CASSATTPTDTQYF
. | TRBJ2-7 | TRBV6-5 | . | TGTGCCAGCTTCGACCGGGTCCTCTCCTACGAGCAGTACTTC | CASFDRVLSYEQYF
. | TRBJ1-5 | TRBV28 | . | TGTGCCAGCAGTTTACAGGCAGGGTTGGGGAATCAGCCCCAGCATTTT | CASSLQAGLGNQPQHF
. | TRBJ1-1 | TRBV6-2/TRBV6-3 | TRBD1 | TGTGCCAGCAGTCCACAATTCAGGGGGGCTGAAGCTTTCTTT | CASSPQFRGAEAFF
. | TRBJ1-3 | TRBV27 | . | TGTGCCAGCAGTTTACGGGTACCCGCCTCTGGAAACACCATATATTTT | CASSLRVPASGNTIYF
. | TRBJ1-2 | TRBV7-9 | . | TGTGCCAGCAGCTTAGCGCGGGGGAGTGACTATGGCTACACCTTC | CASSLARGSDYGYTF
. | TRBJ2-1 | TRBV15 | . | TGTGCCACCAGCAGAGGGGGGGTTAGCGGATCCTACAATGAGCAGTTCTTC | CATSRGGVSGSYNEQFF
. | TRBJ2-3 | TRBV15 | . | TGTGCCACCAGCGGATGGGGCCTATACTCCGATACGCAGTATTTT | CATSGWGLYSDTQYF
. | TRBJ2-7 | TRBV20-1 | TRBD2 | TGCAGTGCTAGTATGTCTAGCGGGACGGAGGCCTACGAGCAGTACTTC | CSASMSSGTEAYEQYF
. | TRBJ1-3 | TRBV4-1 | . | TGCGCCAGCAGCCAAGGGTCGAGCTCTGGAAACACCATATATTTT | CASSQGSSSGNTIYF
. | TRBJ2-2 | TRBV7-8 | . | TGTGCCAGCAGCTTAGTAGCCGGCGGGAAGTCCGGGGAGCTGTTTTTT | CASSLVAGGKSGELFF
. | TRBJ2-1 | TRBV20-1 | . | TGCAGTGCTAGTGCAGGGGCTAGCTTCTACAATGAGCAGTTCTTC | CSASAGASFYNEQFF
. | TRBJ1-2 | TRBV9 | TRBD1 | TGTGCCAGCAGCGTAGAACAGGGGGCGCGGAGCTATGGCTACACCTTC | CASSVEQGARSYGYTF
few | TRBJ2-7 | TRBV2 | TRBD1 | TGTGCCAGCGCAAAGGACAGGGGGTTCTCCGAGCAGTACTTC | CASAKDRGFSEQYF
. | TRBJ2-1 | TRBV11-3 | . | TGTGCCAGCAGCTTCAGTCTTGGCGGGCGAAACTCCTACAATGAGCAGTTCTTC | CASSFSLGGRNSYNEQFF
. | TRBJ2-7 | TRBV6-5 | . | TGTGCCAGCACCGGGAGCTACGAGCAGTACTTC | CASTGSYEQYF
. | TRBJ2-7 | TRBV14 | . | TGTGCCAGCAGCCGGAGTCTCTACGAGCAGTACTTC | CASSRSLYEQYF
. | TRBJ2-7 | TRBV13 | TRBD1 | TGTGCCAGCAGCTTAGTCGGACAGGGTACCTACGAGCAGTACTTC | CASSLVGQGTYEQYF
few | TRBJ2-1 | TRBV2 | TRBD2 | TGTGCCAGCAGGGAGCGGGAGGGAGTTTGGAATGAGCAGTTCTTC | CASREREGVWNEQFF